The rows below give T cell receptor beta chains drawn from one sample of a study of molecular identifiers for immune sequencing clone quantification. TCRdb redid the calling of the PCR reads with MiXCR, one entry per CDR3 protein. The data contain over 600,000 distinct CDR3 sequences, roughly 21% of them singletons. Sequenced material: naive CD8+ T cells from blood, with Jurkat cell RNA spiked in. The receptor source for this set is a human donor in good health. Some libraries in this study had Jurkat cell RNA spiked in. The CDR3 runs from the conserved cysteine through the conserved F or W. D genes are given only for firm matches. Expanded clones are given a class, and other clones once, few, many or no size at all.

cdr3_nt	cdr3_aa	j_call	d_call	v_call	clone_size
TGTGCCAGCAGCTTAGCGCTGGGGGGAGTAGCGGAGACCCAGTACTTC	CASSLALGGVAETQYF	TRBJ2-5	NA	TRBV7-9	many
TGCAGCGTGGTGGGGGGCGATCAACTCCTCGAGCAGTACTTC	CSVVGGDQLLEQYF	TRBJ2-7	NA	TRBV29-1	NA
TGTGCCAGCAGCGTCGCCGGGACAACCGCCTACGAGCAGTACTTC	CASSVAGTTAYEQYF	TRBJ2-7	NA	TRBV9	many
TGTGCCAGCAGTCTAGTAGGGTGGCGGGAGTCGGATACGCAGTATTTT	CASSLVGWRESDTQYF	TRBJ2-3	TRBD2	TRBV7-2	many
TGTGCCAGCAGCCAAGGTCCAGGGGAAGACTACGAGCAGTACTTC	CASSQGPGEDYEQYF	TRBJ2-7	NA	TRBV14	many
TGCAGTGCTAGAGTCCCAAGGGGGACCGACCTTAGGTACACAGATACGCAGTATTTT	CSARVPRGTDLRYTDTQYF	TRBJ2-3	NA	TRBV20-1	NA
TGTGCCAGCAGTGAAGCTACCCACTACAATGAGCAGTTCTTC	CASSEATHYNEQFF	TRBJ2-1	NA	TRBV2	many
TGTGCCACCAGCAGAGATATTGACAGCTATAGCAATCAGCCCCAGCATTTT	CATSRDIDSYSNQPQHF	TRBJ1-5	NA	TRBV15	many
TGCGCCAGCAGCTTGGGGCAGGGGGCAAGAGGCACTGAAGCTTTCTTT	CASSLGQGARGTEAFF	TRBJ1-1	TRBD1	TRBV5-1	NA
TGCAGTGCTAGAGGTCTTGGGACTAATGAAAAACTGTTTTTT	CSARGLGTNEKLFF	TRBJ1-4	NA	TRBV20-1	many
TGTGCCAGCAGCTTGACGGCGGGGTGGCGGGGCAATGAGCAGTTCTTC	CASSLTAGWRGNEQFF	TRBJ2-1	NA	TRBV28	many
TGTGCCAGCAGTTACTTCCGACTAGCGGGAGAAGGAGGCGAGCAGTACTTC	CASSYFRLAGEGGEQYF	TRBJ2-7	TRBD2	TRBV6-5	many
TGTGCCAGTAGTACCCAAACAGGGGGCTTAACTGAAGCTTTCTTT	CASSTQTGGLTEAFF	TRBJ1-1	TRBD1	TRBV19	few
TGTGCCAGCAGCTTAGCGCGGTTGGGAGACTATGGCTACACCTTC	CASSLARLGDYGYTF	TRBJ1-2	NA	TRBV7-9	few
TGCGCCAGCAGCCAAGATTGGCCTTCGAGTTCCTACGAGCAGTACTTC	CASSQDWPSSSYEQYF	TRBJ2-7	NA	TRBV4-3	many
TGCGCCAGCAGCCAGAGCACAGATACGCAGTATTTT	CASSQSTDTQYF	TRBJ2-3	NA	TRBV7-9	many
TGCAGTGCTCAAAGAGCCGGGGACACCTACAATGAGCAGTTCTTC	CSAQRAGDTYNEQFF	TRBJ2-1	NA	TRBV20-1	NA
TGTGCCAGCAGTTTAACAGGGGGCGGGGGCTACGAGCAGTACTTC	CASSLTGGGGYEQYF	TRBJ2-7	TRBD1	TRBV27	many
TGTGCCAGCAGCCCTCGGGGTAGCGGGGGGGCCTACGAGCAGTACTTC	CASSPRGSGGAYEQYF	TRBJ2-7	TRBD2	TRBV27	many
TGTGCCAGTAGTACCCTTCGGGGGGACAGTGAAGCTTTCTTT	CASSTLRGDSEAFF	TRBJ1-1	TRBD1	TRBV19	NA
TGTGCCAGCAGCACCGACAGGGGTAATTCACCCCTCCACTTT	CASSTDRGNSPLHF	TRBJ1-6	TRBD1	TRBV5-5	NA
TGTGCCAGCAGCTTACAGGGAGGTAACTCCTACGAGCAGTACTTC	CASSLQGGNSYEQYF	TRBJ2-7	NA	TRBV5-6	few
TGTGCCAGCAGCTCAGGGGTTGGGAACGAGCAGTACTTC	CASSSGVGNEQYF	TRBJ2-7	NA	TRBV5-6	many
TGCAGTGCTAGAGGCCGGGGAGAAAACTATGGCTACGCCTTC	CSARGRGENYGYAF	TRBJ1-2	NA	TRBV20-1	NA